The rows below give T cell receptor beta chains drawn from one sample of a study of vaccination effects on CD4 cells after COVID-19. The antigens for these receptors are not known. Profiled with immunoSEQ multiplex PCR; TCRdb holds only in-frame clones, not every one. The repertoire holds some 35,000 clones, almost 85% seen once, with around 2% in the top ten. This specimen was CD4+ T cells from PBMCs cultured with HCoV-NL63 spike peptides, taken after COVID-19 vaccination. All receptors come from a human donor who received a COVID-19 vaccine. Some clones in this sample may be carry-over from other donors' samples. Both conserved end residues are part of each CDR3. A D gene is named only where the DNA matches it firmly. Only some rows state a clone size, as once, few, many or a class for expanded clones.

NA | TRBJ2-1 | TRBV3-1/TRBV3-2 | TRBD1 | CASSRETGYREQFF | TGTGCCAGCAGCCGAGAGACAGGGTACAGGGAGCAGTTCTTC
NA | TRBJ2-5 | TRBV4-3 | NA | CASSQAETGGGVATQYF | TGCGCCAGCAGCCAAGCCGAGACAGGCGGCGGGGTGGCGACCCAGTACTTC
NA | TRBJ1-6 | TRBV5-8 | NA | CASSSDRDSPLHF | TGTGCCAGCAGCTCGGACCGTGATTCACCCCTCCACTTT
once | TRBJ1-2 | TRBV14 | NA | CASSHGTLRLHYGYTF | TGTGCCAGCAGCCATGGGACTCTACGTTTGCACTATGGCTACACCTTC
NA | TRBJ1-1 | TRBV3-1/TRBV3-2 | NA | CASSLSTVNTEAFF | TGTGCCAGCAGCCTATCGACAGTGAACACTGAAGCTTTCTTT
NA | TRBJ2-5 | TRBV14 | NA | CASSRGLGETQYF | TGTGCCAGCAGCCGAGGCCTGGGGGAGACCCAGTACTTC
NA | TRBJ2-5 | TRBV20-1 | NA | CSASRQETQYF | TGCAGTGCTAGCAGACAAGAGACCCAGTACTTC
NA | TRBJ2-2 | TRBV2 | NA | CASSEGRDTGELFF | TGTGCCAGCAGTGAGGGGAGAGACACCGGGGAGCTGTTTTTT
once | TRBJ2-3 | TRBV2 | NA | CASSEGLPTDTQYF | TGTGCCAGCAGTGAAGGACTGCCCACAGATACGCAGTATTTT
NA | TRBJ2-5 | TRBV9 | NA | CASSVTSSGQETQYF | TGTGCCAGCAGCGTAACAAGTAGCGGACAAGAGACCCAGTACTTC
NA | TRBJ2-2 | TRBV4-1 | TRBD1 | CASSQTGGGNTGELFF | TGCGCCAGCAGCCAAACAGGGGGCGGGAACACCGGGGAGCTGTTTTTT
NA | TRBJ2-5 | TRBV30 | TRBD1 | CAWGRKTGGRETQYF | TGTGCCTGGGGGAGGAAGACAGGGGGCAGAGAGACCCAGTACTTC
NA | TRBJ1-1 | TRBV27 | NA | CASSFTEEWWNTEAFF | TGTGCCAGCAGTTTCACGGAAGAGTGGTGGAACACTGAAGCTTTCTTT
NA | TRBJ2-1 | TRBV7-2 | NA | CASSLGAGWGNEQFF | TGTGCCAGCAGCTTAGGGGCAGGTTGGGGCAATGAGCAGTTCTTC
NA | TRBJ1-2 | TRBV2 | NA | CASREGGYTF | TGTGCCAGCAGGGAGGGTGGCTACACCTTC
NA | TRBJ1-1 | TRBV15 | NA | CATSRDRSWATEAFF | TGTGCCACCAGCAGAGACCGGAGTTGGGCCACTGAAGCTTTCTTT
NA | TRBJ1-2 | TRBV5-1 | NA | CASSLGQEIYGYTF | TGCGCCAGCAGCTTGGGACAGGAGATCTATGGCTACACCTTC
NA | TRBJ2-5 | TRBV2 | NA | CASSLTGLETQYF | TGTGCCAGCAGTCTTACAGGGTTGGAGACCCAGTACTTC
NA | TRBJ1-1 | TRBV5-1 | NA | CASSLVTGENTEAFF | TGCGCCAGCAGCTTGGTTACGGGGGAGAACACTGAAGCTTTCTTT
NA | TRBJ1-1 | TRBV7-9 | NA | CASSFGGATEAFF | TGTGCCAGCAGCTTCGGTGGGGCAACTGAAGCTTTCTTT
NA | TRBJ2-3 | TRBV19 | TRBD1 | CASSSLQGDTQYF | TGTGCCAGTAGTTCCCTACAGGGGGATACGCAGTATTTT
NA | TRBJ1-2 | TRBV19 | TRBD1 | CASSRPGQGDYGYTF | TGTGCCAGTAGTAGGCCGGGACAGGGGGACTATGGCTACACCTTC